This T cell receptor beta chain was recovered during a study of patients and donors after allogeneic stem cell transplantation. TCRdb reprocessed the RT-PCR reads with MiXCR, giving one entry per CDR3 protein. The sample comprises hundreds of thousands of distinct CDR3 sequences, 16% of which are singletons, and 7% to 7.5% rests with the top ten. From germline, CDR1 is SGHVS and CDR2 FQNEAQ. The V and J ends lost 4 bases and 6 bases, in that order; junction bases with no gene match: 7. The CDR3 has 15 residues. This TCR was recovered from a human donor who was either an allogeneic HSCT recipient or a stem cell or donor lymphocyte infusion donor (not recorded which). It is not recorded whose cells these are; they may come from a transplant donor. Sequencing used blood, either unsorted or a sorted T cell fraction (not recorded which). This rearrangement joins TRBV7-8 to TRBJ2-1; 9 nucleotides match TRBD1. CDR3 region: CASSYFGTGFNEQFF. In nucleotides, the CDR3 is TGTGCCAGCAGCTACTTCGGGACAGGGTTCAATGAGCAGTTCTTC.